These 21 T cell receptor beta chains came from one sample sequenced in a study of blood T cell repertoires in COVID-19. Assay: immunoSEQ multiplex PCR; the TCRdb copy retains only in-frame clones and omits some. This sample has 150,000 to 200,000 clones, with around 85% found just once. Material for sequencing was peripheral blood. These receptors were taken from a human donor with acute or convalescent COVID-19. The donor label of this sample is uncertain.

The chain employs TRBV2 and TRBJ1-5; 10 bases map to TRBD1. The CDR3 extends over 16 amino acids. CDR1 and CDR2 from the germline V gene are SNHLY and FYNNEI. Trimming at V came to 3 bases and at J to 3 bases, leaving 5 bases not matched to a gene. The CDR3 nucleotides read TGTGCCAGCAGTGACTTGGGACAGGGGTACAATCAGCCCCAGCATTTT. It is translated as CASSDLGQGYNQPQHF.

The chain combines TRBV7-9 with TRBJ1-1; 9 positions match TRBD1. V trimming: 4 bases; J trimming: 4 bases; junction bases outside the gene matches: 7. The CDR3 is 15 amino acids. The V gene's germline CDR1 is SEHNR and CDR2 FQNEAQ (reference sequence). The CDR3 sequence is CASSSTGGGSTEAFF. CDR3 in DNA: TGTGCCAGCAGCTCTACAGGGGGCGGGAGCACTGAAGCTTTCTTT.

This chain's CDR3 is CASSRLAGGSTDTQYF. The CDR3 nucleotides are TGTGCCAGTAGTAGGCTAGCGGGGGGCTCCACAGATACGCAGTATTTT. The V and J genes are TRBV19 and TRBJ2-3; 11 positions agree with TRBD2. Germline assignment: CDR1 LNHDA and CDR2 SQIVND (reference sequence). This CDR3 is 16 amino acids long. V shed 4 bases, J shed 2 bases, and the junction held 5 bases outside the gene matches.

The chain uses TRBV27 and TRBJ2-3, with 9 bases that match TRBD2. Trimming at V came to 2 bases and at J to 3 bases, leaving 15 bases not matched to a gene. The CDR3 runs 19 residues. Germline V gene data show CDR1 as MNHEY and CDR2 as SMNVEV (reference sequence). Written as DNA, the CDR3 is TGTGCCAGCAGTTTAAAAGTAGCGGGGGCCCGAATAGGGACAGATACGCAGTATTTT. This sequence encodes CASSLKVAGARIGTDTQYF.

This clone was observed once. The V and J genes are TRBV7-8 and TRBJ2-7; TRBD2 aligns across 14 bases. V dropped 1 base and J dropped 3; count of bases not matched to a gene: 5. The germline gives CDR1 SGHVS, CDR2 FQNEAQ. The CDR3 spans 17 residues. CDR3 bases: TGTGCCAGCAGCTTAGTTAGACTAGCGGGGGGGATCTACGAGCAGTACTTC. Translated: CASSLVRLAGGIYEQYF. Together with reference TRBV7-8 and TRBJ2-7, the CDR3 gives the full variable domain: GAGVSQSPRYKVAKRGQDVALRCDPISGHVSLFWYQQALGQGPEFLTYFQNEAQLDKSGLPSDRFFAERPEGSVSTLKIQRTQQEDSAVYLCASSLVRLAGGIYEQYFGPGTRLTVT.

CDR3 residues: CAWGRGDTEAFF. In DNA form, the CDR3 reads TGTGCCTGGGGGCGCGGGGACACTGAAGCTTTCTTT. The chain employs TRBV30 and TRBJ1-1; no clear D. CDR1 and CDR2 (germline): GTSNPN, SVGIG (reference sequence). The CDR3 has 12 amino acids. Trimming took off 5 bases at V and 3 bases at J, with 10 bases between the two ends.

This clone was observed a handful of times. The chain carries TRBV18 and TRBJ1-3; no reliable D call. There are 16 residues in the CDR3. The V gene lost 6 bases and the J gene lost 0 bases, with 15 bases spanning the gap. Germline lookup yields CDR1 KGHSH and CDR2 LQKENI. This chain's CDR3 is CASSQNPQASGNTIYF. The DNA for the CDR3 is TGTGCCAGCTCCCAAAATCCGCAGGCCTCTGGAAACACCATATATTTT.

About this clone itself: Sequence at one end of the junction differs from germline and may be a read error. This chain uses TRBV7-2 with TRBJ1-1; 8 bases fit TRBD1. This CDR3 has 15 amino acids. Germline V gives CDR1 SGHTA, CDR2 FQGNSA. The CDR3 loop is CASSPRQGINNEAFF. The CDR3 region has the DNA TGTGCCAGCAGCCCCCGACAGGGGATAAACAATGAAGCTTTCTTT.

The J gene is TRBJ2-4, the V gene TRBV29-1; D possibly corresponds to TRBD2 (5 bases). The ends were cut back, 4 bases at V and 9 bases at J, with 13 bases in the middle. The CDR3 loop spans 12 amino acids. Germline V lookup: CDR1 SQVTM, CDR2 ANQGSEA. The CDR3 nucleotides are TGCAGCGTTGTACGGGGTTCGGGCATTCAGTACTTC. Protein: CSVVRGSGIQYF.

The CDR3 DNA reads as TGTGCCAGCAGCTTGTTAGGGGCCCCTGGGTATGGCTACACCTTC. Translation: CASSLLGAPGYGYTF. This chain joins TRBV5-6 and TRBJ1-2; weak D call: TRBD1 (5 bases). CDR1 SGHDT and CDR2 YYEEEE come from the germline V gene. The CDR3 length is 15 residues. V gave up 1 base and J gave up 5 bases, with 15 bases separating them.

The chain couples TRBV12-5 to TRBJ1-6; the D gene is possibly TRBD1 (5 bases). The CDR3 consists of 15 residues. Trimming took 2 bases from V and 5 from J, leaving 10 bases between them. Germline V gene sequence: CDR1 LGHNT, CDR2 FRNRAP. The CDR3 here is CASGLQGPHNSPLHF. In DNA form, the CDR3 reads TGTGCTAGTGGTTTGCAGGGCCCCCATAATTCACCCCTCCACTTT.

This chain joins TRBV5-6 and TRBJ1-6, with unresolved D. The CDR3 covers 16 residues. V dropped 6 bases and J dropped 0 bases, with 13 bases sitting between them. Germline V gene sequence: CDR1 SGHDT, CDR2 YYEEEE. In DNA, the CDR3 is TGTGCCAGCACCCGAGCAGTAGCCTCCTATAATTCACCCCTCCACTTT. This gives the protein CASTRAVASYNSPLHF.

The chain joins TRBV11-1 to TRBJ2-5, with D maybe TRBD1 (7 bases). Trimming took off 5 bases at V and 5 bases at J, with 12 bases between the two ends. In germline, CDR1 is SGHAT, CDR2 FQDESV (reference sequence). The CDR3 totals 13 residues. The CDR3: CASSPQGGETQYF. CDR3 bases: TGTGCCAGCAGCCCCCAGGGGGGCGAGACCCAGTACTTC. Full variable domain (remainder filled in from reference TRBV11-1 and TRBJ2-5): EAEVAQSPRYKITEKSQAVAFWCDPISGHATLYWYRQILGQGPELLVQFQDESVVDDSQLPKDRFSAERLKGVDSTLKIQPAELGDSAMYLCASSPQGGETQYFGPGTRLLVL.

This sequence joins TRBV6-6 and TRBJ1-1, with a possible D match to TRBD1 (5 bases). V lost 6 bases, J lost 4 bases, and 12 bases lay in between. The V gene's germline CDR1 is MNHNY and CDR2 SVGAGI (reference sequence). The CDR3 runs 13 residues. The CDR3 DNA reads TGTGCCAGCAGCCACGGGGGGGGCACTGAAGCTTTCTTT. Amino acids: CASSHGGGTEAFF.

The chain is built from TRBV30 and TRBJ1-1; TRBD1 is a possible D gene (6 bases). The germline gives CDR1 GTSNPN, CDR2 SVGIG (reference sequence). There are 14 residues in the CDR3. Between the trimmed V and J ends, which lost 1 base and 2 bases, there was a span of 11 bases. The CDR3 is CAWSAQGSNTEAFF. CDR3 bases: TGTGCCTGGAGTGCGCAGGGGAGCAACACTGAAGCTTTCTTT. The variable domain in full, completed from reference TRBV30 and TRBJ1-1, reads SQTIHQWPATLVQPVGSPLSLECTVEGTSNPNLYWYRQAAGRGLQLLFYSVGIGQISSEVPQNLSASRPQDRQFILSSKKLLLSDSGFYLCAWSAQGSNTEAFFGQGTRLTVV.

J is TRBJ1-1 and V is TRBV11-2; 7 bases match TRBD1. From germline, CDR1 is SGHAT and CDR2 FQNNGV. The CDR3 consists of 15 residues. V shed 5 bases and J 5 bases; nucleotides not matched to a gene: 11. The CDR3 protein is CASSPQRAGGTEAFF. In DNA form, the CDR3 reads TGTGCCAGCAGCCCCCAGAGGGCAGGGGGAACTGAAGCTTTCTTT.

J is TRBJ2-4 and V is TRBV5-1, with 12 bases matching TRBD1. The trim removed 3 bases at V and 9 bases at J, leaving 4 bases unmatched. CDR1 is SGHRS, CDR2 YFSETQ, per germline. The CDR3 length is 14 residues. CDR3 nucleotide sequence: TGCGCCAGCAGCTGGGGACAGGGGGCAGGCATTCAGTACTTC. As protein: CASSWGQGAGIQYF.

This clone was detected once. The rearrangement links TRBV27 to TRBJ2-1; 7 bases align to TRBD2. Germline assignment: CDR1 MNHEY and CDR2 SMNVEV (reference sequence). The junction had 8 bases not matched to a gene; V was cut back by 5 bases and J by 4 bases. The CDR3 is 15 amino acids. CDR3 protein: CASSIAGTIYNEQFF. For the CDR3, the DNA is TGTGCCAGCAGTATAGCCGGGACTATTTACAATGAGCAGTTCTTC.

The DNA for the CDR3 is TGCGCCAGCAGCAATACTAGCGGATCCTACAATGAGCAGTTCTTC. Amino acid sequence: CASSNTSGSYNEQFF. The V gene is TRBV5-1, the J gene TRBJ2-1, with 8 nucleotides matching TRBD2. With 4 bases clipped from V and 1 base from J, the junction kept 4 bases outside the gene matches. The CDR3 spans 15 residues. Looked up from germline, CDR1 is SGHRS and CDR2 is YFSETQ.

The chain recombines TRBV28 with TRBJ1-1, with D possibly TRBD1 on 6 matching bases. The V gene's germline CDR1 is MDHEN and CDR2 SYDVKM. The CDR3 consists of 14 residues. V lost 5 bases and J lost 10, with 20 bases in between. The CDR3 bases are TGTGCCAGCAGTCCCCCCCCACAGGGCGCTAGAGCTTTCTTT. Translated, it gives CASSPPPQGARAFF.

V and J are TRBV5-1 and TRBJ2-3; D uncertain. The V end lost 0 bases, the J end lost 0 bases, and 11 bases lay between the germline ends. The CDR3 covers 16 residues. CDR1 and CDR2 from the germline V gene are SGHRS and YFSETQ. CDR3 sequence reads: CASSLGERASTDTQYF. The DNA for the CDR3 is TGCGCCAGCAGCTTGGGTGAGCGAGCTAGCACAGATACGCAGTATTTT.